This TCR beta chain is drawn from a study of shared clonotypes between healthy human individuals. Looking at the study overall: With ages of 18 to 49, the donors were a couple of women and three men. The study used three CD4 naive, three CD4 memory, two CD8 naive and one CD8 memory plate per donor.

Profiling relied on immunoSEQ multiplex PCR, and the TCRdb table lists in-frame clones only, not all of them. The table records millions of clones, 85% to 95% of them present only once. The germline CDR1 and CDR2 sequences are MDHEN and SYDVKM. V dropped 6 bases and J dropped 2; count of bases not matched to a gene: 4. The CDR3 runs 14 residues. The chain couples TRBV28 to TRBJ2-3, with TRBD2 matching over 8 bases. The sequenced sample was naive CD4+ T cells sorted from blood. Subset of the sample: CD45RA+ positively selected. This clonotype was sampled from a man in his late teens or twenties in good health. Written as DNA, the CDR3 is TGTGCCAGCAGAGCGGGGGCCTTCACAGATACGCAGTATTTT. Amino acid sequence: CASRAGAFTDTQYF.